Presented here are 8 T cell receptor beta chains from one specimen sequenced in a study of sequential checkpoint blockade in melanoma. This sample's treatment: randomized to nivolumab then ipilimumab (arm A) or the reverse (arm B). TCRdb's copy holds only in-frame clones and misses some; the assay was immunoSEQ multiplex PCR. Of around 10,000 clones listed, about 29% are singletons. This material consisted of tumor tissue (inferred from file names), taken from a patient given nivolumab and ipilimumab in sequence. Source of these receptors: a human donor with melanoma.

The chain is built from TRBV12-5 and TRBJ2-7, with D maybe TRBD1 (5 bases). Per the germline V gene, CDR1 is LGHNT and CDR2 is FRNRAP. This CDR3 region has 15 residues. The V and J ends lost 6 bases and 2 bases respectively, with 17 bases between them. The CDR3 spells CASGDKVTGAYEQYF. CDR3 coding DNA: TGTGCTAGTGGCGACAAGGTCACAGGTGCCTACGAGCAGTACTTC.

The chain combines TRBV19 with TRBJ1-5; D is uncertain. Looked up from germline, CDR1 is LNHDA and CDR2 is SQIVND (reference sequence). V lost 4 bases, J lost 0 bases, and 16 bases lay in between. This CDR3 has 17 residues. CDR3 sequence: CASSRRSAIYSNQPQHF. The CDR3 bases are TGTGCCAGTAGTAGAAGATCAGCAATCTATAGCAATCAGCCCCAGCATTTT.

This clone was observed many times. Its ends do not fully match the called genes, so a read error is possible. The chain couples TRBV6-8 to TRBJ1-2; possibly TRBD1 for D (5 bases). The CDR3 has 15 residues. Germline V gene data show CDR1 as MNHGY and CDR2 as SAAAGT. DNA for the CDR3: TGTGCCATCAGTTCCGACCGGGGGATCGGATATGGCTACACCTTC. Translated: CAISSDRGIGYGYTF.

This clone has just a few counts. V gene TRBV18 combines with J gene TRBJ1-4; no clear D gene. Trimming took 3 bases from V and 8 from J, leaving 7 bases between them. Germline CDR1 KGHSH, CDR2 LQKENI. CDR3 size: 12 residues. CDR3 in amino acids: CASSPLGEKLFF. Here the CDR3 DNA reads TGTGCCAGCTCACCTCTCGGGGAAAAACTGTTTTTT.

This clone appeared a few times. The rearrangement links TRBV11-3 to TRBJ1-6; TRBD1 matches at 7 bases. From germline, CDR1 is SGHNT and CDR2 YENEEA. CDR3 length: 15 residues. J gave up 4 bases and V 5 bases, and 5 bases lay outside the gene matches. Written as DNA, the CDR3 is TGTGCCAGCAGCCGCCAGGGGGTTTATAATTCACCCCTCCACTTT. Encoded protein: CASSRQGVYNSPLHF.

This clone was seen more than once but under ten times. The J gene is TRBJ2-2, the V gene TRBV18; D not resolved. This CDR3 comprises 15 residues. Per the germline V gene, CDR1 is KGHSH and CDR2 is LQKENI. Trimming removed 4 bases from V and 0 bases from J, with 9 bases in between. CDR3 bases: TGTGCCAGCTCACAAGCTGTCGCGAACACCGGGGAGCTGTTTTTT. Amino acid sequence: CASSQAVANTGELFF.

This clone was seen only a few times. The chain is built from TRBV11-3 and TRBJ2-5; 8 bases map to TRBD1. The V and J ends lost 3 bases and 9 bases, in that order; junction bases with no gene match: 24. This CDR3 has 19 amino acids. The V gene's germline CDR1 is SGHNT and CDR2 YENEEA. CDR3 DNA: TGTGCCAGCAGCTTGGGTGGCAGGGGGCTGTTTCGGAGGTTGGAGGCCCAGTACTTC. Amino acid sequence: CASSLGGRGLFRRLEAQYF.

The chain links TRBV30 to TRBJ2-3; 7 bases line up with TRBD2. The CDR3 loop spans 15 amino acids. Trimming removed 4 bases from V and 6 bases from J; junction bases left unmatched: 13. Germline V gene sequence: CDR1 GTSNPN, CDR2 SVGIG (reference sequence). Here the CDR3 reads CAWKSASGGKDTQYF. The CDR3 nucleotides read TGTGCCTGGAAGTCTGCTAGCGGTGGTAAGGATACGCAGTATTTT.